These T cell receptor beta chains were read from a single sample in a study of T cell repertoires in cytomegalovirus infection. TCRdb re-called the reads with MiXCR, one entry per CDR3 protein. The sample carries about 360,000 distinct CDR3 sequences, 15% to 20% recorded once. Sequencing was done on a sample of PBMCs. The receptors were sampled from a human donor in good health (CMV status not recorded). Some clones in this sample may be carry-over from other donors' samples. Each CDR3 is given without its conserved first and last residue. Each record gives: D gene, CDR3 length, V gene, J gene, CDR3 protein. A D gene is named only where the DNA matches it firmly.

D gene: NA
CDR3 length: 12
V gene: TRBV12-3/TRBV12-4
J gene: TRBJ1-4
CDR3 protein: ASSLLLLGEKLF

D gene: NA
CDR3 length: 12
V gene: TRBV29-1
J gene: TRBJ2-7
CDR3 protein: SVEDGGQAYEQY

D gene: NA
CDR3 length: 10
V gene: TRBV11-2
J gene: TRBJ1-1
CDR3 protein: ASSLVDAEAF

D gene: TRBD1
CDR3 length: 13
V gene: TRBV11-2
J gene: TRBJ1-1
CDR3 protein: ASSFRLGQMTEAF

D gene: NA
CDR3 length: 14
V gene: TRBV4-3
J gene: TRBJ2-5
CDR3 protein: ASSQDWPGLQETQY

D gene: NA
CDR3 length: 12
V gene: TRBV4-1
J gene: TRBJ2-5
CDR3 protein: ASSERLGGRAQY

D gene: NA
CDR3 length: 13
V gene: TRBV11-2
J gene: TRBJ1-5
CDR3 protein: ASSSMGGSNQPQH

D gene: NA
CDR3 length: 10
V gene: TRBV7-6
J gene: TRBJ2-7
CDR3 protein: ASSPPRSEQY

D gene: NA
CDR3 length: 10
V gene: TRBV7-2
J gene: TRBJ1-1
CDR3 protein: VSSLQNTEAF

D gene: NA
CDR3 length: 14
V gene: TRBV6-5
J gene: TRBJ2-7
CDR3 protein: ASSYSETGFYYEQY

D gene: NA
CDR3 length: 12
V gene: TRBV25-1
J gene: TRBJ1-1
CDR3 protein: ASSDPGVSPEAF

D gene: NA
CDR3 length: 12
V gene: TRBV4-1
J gene: TRBJ1-1
CDR3 protein: ASSPRGREEKAF

D gene: TRBD1
CDR3 length: 15
V gene: TRBV7-6
J gene: TRBJ1-3
CDR3 protein: ASSIGTADYSGNTIY

D gene: TRBD1
CDR3 length: 11
V gene: TRBV7-2
J gene: TRBJ1-2
CDR3 protein: ASSSATGFGYT

D gene: NA
CDR3 length: 12
V gene: TRBV29-1
J gene: TRBJ2-3
CDR3 protein: SGRYSGITDTQY

D gene: TRBD2
CDR3 length: 13
V gene: TRBV28
J gene: TRBJ2-7
CDR3 protein: ASSLSGLAAYEQY

D gene: NA
CDR3 length: 12
V gene: TRBV7-8
J gene: TRBJ1-2
CDR3 protein: ASSLASGAADYT

D gene: TRBD2
CDR3 length: 15
V gene: TRBV6-2/TRBV6-3
J gene: TRBJ2-3
CDR3 protein: ASRTSTSGRARDTQY

D gene: NA
CDR3 length: 12
V gene: TRBV9
J gene: TRBJ2-7
CDR3 protein: ASSSAGLAYEQY

D gene: NA
CDR3 length: 13
V gene: TRBV7-2
J gene: TRBJ2-7
CDR3 protein: ASSLGVALSYEQY

D gene: NA
CDR3 length: 13
V gene: TRBV18
J gene: TRBJ2-4
CDR3 protein: ASSPESTVKNIQY

D gene: NA
CDR3 length: 14
V gene: TRBV6-5
J gene: TRBJ2-1
CDR3 protein: ASSYAGTPSANEQF

D gene: TRBD1
CDR3 length: 13
V gene: TRBV12-3/TRBV12-4
J gene: TRBJ2-1
CDR3 protein: ASIPTGVSYNEQF

D gene: NA
CDR3 length: 9
V gene: TRBV2
J gene: TRBJ2-3
CDR3 protein: ASRQTDTQY

D gene: TRBD2
CDR3 length: 13
V gene: TRBV7-2
J gene: TRBJ2-1
CDR3 protein: ASSVVRAGGNEQF